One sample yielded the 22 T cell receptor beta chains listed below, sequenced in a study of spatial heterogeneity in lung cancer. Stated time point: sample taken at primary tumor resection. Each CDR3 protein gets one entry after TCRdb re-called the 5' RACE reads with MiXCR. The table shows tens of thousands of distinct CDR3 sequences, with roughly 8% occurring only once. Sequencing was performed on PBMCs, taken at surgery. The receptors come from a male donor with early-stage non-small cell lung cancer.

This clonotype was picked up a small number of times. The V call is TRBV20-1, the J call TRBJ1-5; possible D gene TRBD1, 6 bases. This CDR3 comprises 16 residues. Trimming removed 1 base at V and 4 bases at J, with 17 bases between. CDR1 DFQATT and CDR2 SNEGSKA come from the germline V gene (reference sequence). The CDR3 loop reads CSARVGGLRGNQPQHF. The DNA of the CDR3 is TGCAGTGCTAGAGTCGGCGGACTAAGGGGGAATCAGCCCCAGCATTTT.

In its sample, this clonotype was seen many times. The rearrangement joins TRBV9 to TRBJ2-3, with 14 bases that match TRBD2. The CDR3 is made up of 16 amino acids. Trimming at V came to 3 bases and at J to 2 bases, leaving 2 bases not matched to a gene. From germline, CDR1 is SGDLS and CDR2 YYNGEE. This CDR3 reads CASSETSGRATDTQYF. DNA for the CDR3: TGTGCCAGCAGCGAGACTAGCGGGAGGGCCACAGATACGCAGTATTTT.

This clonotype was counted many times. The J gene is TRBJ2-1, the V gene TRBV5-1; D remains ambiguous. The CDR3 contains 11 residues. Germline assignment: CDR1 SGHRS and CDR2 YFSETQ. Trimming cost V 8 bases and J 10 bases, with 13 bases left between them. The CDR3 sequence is CASTSLEEQFF. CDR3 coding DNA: TGCGCCAGTACCTCCCTCGAGGAGCAGTTCTTC.

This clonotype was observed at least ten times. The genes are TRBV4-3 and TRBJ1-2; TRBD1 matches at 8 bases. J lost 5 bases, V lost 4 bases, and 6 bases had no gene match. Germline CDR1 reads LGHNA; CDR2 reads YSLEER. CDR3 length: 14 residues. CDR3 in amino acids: CASSPGQGIYGYTF. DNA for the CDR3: TGCGCCAGCAGCCCCGGACAGGGTATTTATGGCTACACCTTC.

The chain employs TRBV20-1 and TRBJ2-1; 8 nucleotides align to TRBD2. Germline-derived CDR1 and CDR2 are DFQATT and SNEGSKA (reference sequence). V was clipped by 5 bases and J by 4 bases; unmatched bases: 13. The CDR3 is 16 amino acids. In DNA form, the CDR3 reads TGCAGTGCTCCGATCCGTTTAGCGGGATATTACAATGAGCAGTTCTTC. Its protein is CSAPIRLAGYYNEQFF.

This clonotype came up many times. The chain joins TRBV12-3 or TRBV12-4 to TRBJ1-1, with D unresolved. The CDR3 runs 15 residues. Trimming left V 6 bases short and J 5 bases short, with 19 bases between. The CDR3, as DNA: TGTGCCAGCAGACTGACCGGACCCGGCGCAACTGAAGCTTTCTTT. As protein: CASRLTGPGATEAFF.

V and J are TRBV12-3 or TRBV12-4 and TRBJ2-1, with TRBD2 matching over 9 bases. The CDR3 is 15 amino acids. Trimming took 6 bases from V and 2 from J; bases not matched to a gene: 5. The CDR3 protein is CASSRSGSPYNEQFF. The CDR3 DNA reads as TGTGCCAGCAGCCGTAGCGGGAGTCCCTACAATGAGCAGTTCTTC.

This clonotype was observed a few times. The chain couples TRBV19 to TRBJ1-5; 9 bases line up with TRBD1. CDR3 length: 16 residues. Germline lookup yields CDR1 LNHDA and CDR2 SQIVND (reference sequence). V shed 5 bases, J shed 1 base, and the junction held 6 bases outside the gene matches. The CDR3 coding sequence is TGTGCCAGTAGTGTCTCGGACAGGGGAAGCAATCAGCCCCAGCATTTT. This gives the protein CASSVSDRGSNQPQHF.

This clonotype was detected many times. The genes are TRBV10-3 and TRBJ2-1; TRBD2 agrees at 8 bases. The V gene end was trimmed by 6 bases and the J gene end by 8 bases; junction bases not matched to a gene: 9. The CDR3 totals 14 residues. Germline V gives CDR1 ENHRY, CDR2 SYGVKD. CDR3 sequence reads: CAIRPRTSRDEQFF. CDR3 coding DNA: TGTGCCATCAGACCCCGGACTAGCCGGGATGAGCAGTTCTTC.

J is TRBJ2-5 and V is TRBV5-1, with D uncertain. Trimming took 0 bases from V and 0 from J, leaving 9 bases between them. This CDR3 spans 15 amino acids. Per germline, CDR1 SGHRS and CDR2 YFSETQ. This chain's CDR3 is CASSLARVYQETQYF. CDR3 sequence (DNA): TGCGCCAGCAGCTTGGCCCGGGTGTACCAAGAGACCCAGTACTTC. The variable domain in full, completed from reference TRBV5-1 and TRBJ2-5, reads KAGVTQTPRYLIKTRGQQVTLSCSPISGHRSVSWYQQTPGQGLQFLFEYFSETQRNKGNFPGRFSGRQFSNSRSEMNVSTLELGDSALYLCASSLARVYQETQYFGPGTRLLVL.

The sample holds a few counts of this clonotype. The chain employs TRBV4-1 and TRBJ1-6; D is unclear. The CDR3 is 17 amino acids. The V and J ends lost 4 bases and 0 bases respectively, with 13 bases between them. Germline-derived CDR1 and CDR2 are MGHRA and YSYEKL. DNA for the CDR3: TGCGCCAGCAGCCTAGTAAGCAGAAGCTCCTATAATTCACCCCTCCACTTT. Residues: CASSLVSRSSYNSPLHF.

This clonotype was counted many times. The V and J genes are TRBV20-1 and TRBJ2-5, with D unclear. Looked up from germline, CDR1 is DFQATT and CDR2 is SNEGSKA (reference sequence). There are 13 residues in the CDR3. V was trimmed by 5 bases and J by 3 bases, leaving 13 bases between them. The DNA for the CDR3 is TGCAGTGCTCTGAGGTCTACAAAAGAGACCCAGTACTTC. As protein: CSALRSTKETQYF.

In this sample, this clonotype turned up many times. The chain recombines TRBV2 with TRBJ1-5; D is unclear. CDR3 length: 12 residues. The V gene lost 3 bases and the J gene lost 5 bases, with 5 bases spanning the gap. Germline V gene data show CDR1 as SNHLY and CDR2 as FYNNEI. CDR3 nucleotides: TGTGCCAGCAGTGACCTCTATCAGCCCCAGCATTTT. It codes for CASSDLYQPQHF.

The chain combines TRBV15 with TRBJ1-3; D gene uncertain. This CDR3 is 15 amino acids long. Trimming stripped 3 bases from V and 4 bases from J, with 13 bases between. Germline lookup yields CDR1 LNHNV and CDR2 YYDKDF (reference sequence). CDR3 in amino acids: CATSRDSRGGNTIYF. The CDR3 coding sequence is TGTGCCACCAGCAGGGACTCCCGGGGAGGAAACACCATATATTTT.

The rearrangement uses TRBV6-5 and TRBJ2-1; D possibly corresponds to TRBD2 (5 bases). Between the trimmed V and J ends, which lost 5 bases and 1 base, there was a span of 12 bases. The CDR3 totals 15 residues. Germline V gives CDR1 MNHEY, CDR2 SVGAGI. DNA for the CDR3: TGTGCCAGCAGTCCTGAGTGGAGGTCCTACAATGAGCAGTTCTTC. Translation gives CASSPEWRSYNEQFF.

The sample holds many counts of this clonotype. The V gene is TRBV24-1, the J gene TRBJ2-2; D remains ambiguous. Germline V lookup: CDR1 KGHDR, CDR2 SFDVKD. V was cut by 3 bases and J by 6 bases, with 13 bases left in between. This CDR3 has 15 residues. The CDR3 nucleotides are TGTGCCACCAGTGATCCAACGCCTAGTCCCGGGGAGCTGTTTTTT. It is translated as CATSDPTPSPGELFF.

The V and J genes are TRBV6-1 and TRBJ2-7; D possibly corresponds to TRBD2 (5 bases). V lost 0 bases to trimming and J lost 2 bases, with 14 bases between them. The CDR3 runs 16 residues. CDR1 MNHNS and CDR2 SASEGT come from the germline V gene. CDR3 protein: CASSEAPGLFPYEQYF. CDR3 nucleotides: TGTGCCAGCAGTGAAGCGCCGGGGTTGTTCCCCTACGAGCAGTACTTC.

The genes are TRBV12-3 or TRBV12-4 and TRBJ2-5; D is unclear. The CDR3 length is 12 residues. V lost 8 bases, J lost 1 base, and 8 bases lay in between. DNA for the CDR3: TGTGCCAGCGGAGATCTCCAAGAGACCCAGTACTTC. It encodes CASGDLQETQYF.

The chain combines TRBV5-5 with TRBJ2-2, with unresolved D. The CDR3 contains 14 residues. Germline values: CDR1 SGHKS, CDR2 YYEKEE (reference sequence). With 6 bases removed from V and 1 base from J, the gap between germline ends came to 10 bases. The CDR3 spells CASTPYLNTGELFF. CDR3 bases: TGTGCCAGCACCCCGTATCTGAACACCGGGGAGCTGTTTTTT.

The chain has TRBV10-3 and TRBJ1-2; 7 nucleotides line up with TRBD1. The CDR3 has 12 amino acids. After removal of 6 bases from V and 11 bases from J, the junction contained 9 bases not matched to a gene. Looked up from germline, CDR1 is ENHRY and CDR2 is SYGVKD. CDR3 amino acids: CAIRGTDRLYTF. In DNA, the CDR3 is TGTGCCATCAGAGGTACGGACAGGCTGTACACCTTC.

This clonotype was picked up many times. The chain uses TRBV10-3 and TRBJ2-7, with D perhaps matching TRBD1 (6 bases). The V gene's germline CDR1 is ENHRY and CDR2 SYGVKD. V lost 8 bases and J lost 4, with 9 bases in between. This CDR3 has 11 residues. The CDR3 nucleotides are TGTGCCATCTCTACAGGGTACGAGCAGTACTTC. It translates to CAISTGYEQYF.

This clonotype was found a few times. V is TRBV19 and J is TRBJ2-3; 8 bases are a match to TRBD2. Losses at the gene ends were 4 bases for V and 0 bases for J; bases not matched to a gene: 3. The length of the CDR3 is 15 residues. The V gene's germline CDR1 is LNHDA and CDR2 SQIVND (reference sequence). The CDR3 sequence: CASSSSGASTDTQYF. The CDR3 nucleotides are TGTGCCAGTAGTAGTAGCGGGGCCAGCACAGATACGCAGTATTTT.